This TCR beta chain was recorded in a study of technical replicates of blood from a handful of donors listed by TCRdb under 2017. V loses 0 bases, J loses 9 bases, and the germline ends lie 9 bases apart. Reading from cysteine to phenylalanine, the CDR3 counts 13 amino acids. The kept DNA is CDR3 alone, 39 bases in frame from the first base. The germline V gene (reference sequence) provides CDR1 MNHNY and CDR2 SVGAGI. Points on this clone: It has no known antigen specificity. Nothing much larger sits one base from this clone, and base qualities are not available.

The library was prepared using the immunoSEQ multiplex PCR assay. TCRdb's version of the immuneACCESS table is confined to in-frame rearrangements and falls short of the full clone set. An unresolved V gene accounts for under half of the shortfall where checked; the remainder is of unknown origin. The sample includes about 83,000 clones, with about 91% observed a single time. The top ten hold roughly 0.28% of the sample. This receptor chain uses TRBV6-6 and TRBJ2-1, with the D gene not clear enough to name. The TCR sequence derives from a human donor in good health. Sequencing was carried out using T cells isolated from PBMCs. The CDR3 protein: CASSYSPHGEQFF. The nucleotide sequence is given as TGTGCCAGCAGTTACTCGCCTCACGGTGAGCAGTTCTTC.